This entry lists 24 T cell receptor beta chains sequenced from one sample in a study of T cells after yellow fever vaccination. TCRdb used MiXCR to reprocess the 5' RACE reads, holding one entry per CDR3 protein. The sample lists 60,000 to 95,000 distinct CDR3 sequences; approximately 7.3% were seen once. Specimen: CD8+ T cells sorted from PBMCs, collected 10 to 11 days after the first yellow fever vaccination. These receptors originate from a man between 18 and 35 years old who received the YFV17D yellow fever vaccine.

This clonotype was seen repeatedly, ten times or more. The V call is TRBV10-3, the J call TRBJ2-7; weak D call: TRBD2 (5 bases). The germline CDR1 and CDR2 sequences are ENHRY and SYGVKD. The germline V and J ends were trimmed by 2 bases and 0 bases, with 11 bases remaining between them. The CDR3 is made up of 15 amino acids. CDR3 sequence (DNA): TGTGCCATCAGTGAGGCGGGCAGCAGCTCCTACGAGCAGTACTTC. This translates into CAISEAGSSSYEQYF.

The genes are TRBV7-9 and TRBJ2-7; 7 bases are a match to TRBD1. The CDR3 length is 16 residues. The V gene's germline CDR1 is SEHNR and CDR2 FQNEAQ (reference sequence). Losses at the gene ends were 3 bases for V and 0 bases for J; bases not matched to a gene: 8. The CDR3 loop reads CASSLSRDSSSYEQYF. CDR3 DNA: TGTGCCAGCAGCTTGTCCCGGGACAGTAGCTCCTACGAGCAGTACTTC. Variable domain in full (rest from reference TRBV7-9 and TRBJ2-7): DTGVSQNPRHKITKRGQNVTFRCDPISEHNRLYWYRQTLGQGPEFLTYFQNEAQLEKSRLLSDRFSAERPKGSFSTLEIQRTEQGDSAMYLCASSLSRDSSSYEQYFGPGTRLTVT.

This clonotype was found many times. The V and J genes are TRBV4-3 and TRBJ2-2; TRBD1 or TRBD2 may be the D gene (6 bases each). V lost 4 bases and J 8 bases, leaving 20 bases between the germline ends. Per the germline V gene, CDR1 is LGHNA and CDR2 is YSLEER. This CDR3 comprises 16 residues. The CDR3 is CASSPFSRGLAGELFF. The DNA for the CDR3 is TGCGCCAGCAGCCCTTTTTCCAGGGGACTTGCAGGGGAGCTGTTTTTT.

The CDR3: CASSRGGRTGKLFF. Written as DNA, the CDR3 is TGTGCCAGCAGTAGGGGGGGCAGGACGGGAAAACTGTTTTTT. The chain employs TRBV12-3 or TRBV12-4 and TRBJ1-4; tentative D call: TRBD1 (6 bases). This CDR3 spans 14 amino acids. Trimming left V 5 bases short and J 10 bases short, with 17 bases between.

This clonotype has a count of ten or more. The CDR3 DNA sequence: TGTGCCAGCAGCCAAGGAAAGTGGGGAAACACTGAAGCTTTCTTT. This encodes CASSQGKWGNTEAFF. The genes are TRBV4-2 and TRBJ1-1; D not certain. The CDR3 length is 15 residues. Trimming stripped 1 base from V and 2 bases from J, with 11 bases between. The germline V gene encodes CDR1 LGHNA and CDR2 YNFKEQ.

This clonotype was observed a few times. This chain joins TRBV20-1 and TRBJ2-7, with D uncertain. The CDR3 length is 15 residues. Germline V CDR1 and CDR2: DFQATT, SNEGSKA (reference sequence). V was cut by 0 bases and J by 5 bases, with 17 bases left in between. The CDR3 is CSARDKGIHPNEQYF. The CDR3 DNA is TGCAGTGCTAGAGATAAGGGAATTCACCCTAACGAGCAGTACTTC.

This clonotype turned up a few times. For the CDR3, the DNA is TGTGCCAGCAGCTTGGCCGGGGGGGGTATGAGGGAGCAGTTCTTC. Amino acids: CASSLAGGGMREQFF. The chain recombines TRBV7-3 with TRBJ2-1, with TRBD2 matching over 8 bases. Germline CDR1 and CDR2: SGHTA and FQGTGA. The CDR3 is 15 residues long. V lost 3 bases to trimming and J lost 10 bases; unmatched junction nucleotides: 11. The whole variable domain, filled in from reference TRBV7-3 and TRBJ2-1, reads GAGVSQTPSNKVTEKGKYVELRCDPISGHTALYWYRQSLGQGPEFLIYFQGTGAADDSGLPNDRFFAVRPEGSVSTLKIQRTERGDSAVYLCASSLAGGGMREQFFGPGTRLTVL.

The rearrangement uses TRBV5-1 and TRBJ1-2, with a tentative D call TRBD1 (5 bases). The CDR3 spans 15 residues. V lost 0 bases and J lost 2, with 11 bases in between. CDR1 is SGHRS and CDR2 is YFSETQ in the germline V gene. The CDR3 protein is CASSLGRDLNYGYTF. In DNA form, the CDR3 reads TGCGCCAGCAGCTTGGGGCGGGACCTCAACTATGGCTACACCTTC.

This clonotype was observed a handful of times. V gene TRBV5-1 combines with J gene TRBJ2-7, with D hard to call. V lost 4 bases, J lost 3 bases, and 5 bases lay in between. The germline gives CDR1 SGHRS, CDR2 YFSETQ. This CDR3 is 11 amino acids long. In DNA form, the CDR3 reads TGCGCCAGCAGCCACAACTACGAGCAGTACTTC. This sequence encodes CASSHNYEQYF. The variable domain in full, completed from reference TRBV5-1 and TRBJ2-7, reads KAGVTQTPRYLIKTRGQQVTLSCSPISGHRSVSWYQQTPGQGLQFLFEYFSETQRNKGNFPGRFSGRQFSNSRSEMNVSTLELGDSALYLCASSHNYEQYFGPGTRLTVT.

This clonotype was seen only a few times. CDR3 coding DNA: TGTGCCAGCAGTTGGGGGGGCGAACAGCCCCAGCATTTT. As protein: CASSWGGEQPQHF. V and J are TRBV6-2 or TRBV6-3 and TRBJ1-5, with D maybe TRBD1 (6 bases). From germline, CDR1 is MNHEY and CDR2 SVGEGT. The CDR3 consists of 13 residues. Trimming took off 4 bases at V and 7 bases at J, with 11 bases between the two ends.

This clonotype was seen ten or more times. This chain uses TRBV4-1 with TRBJ1-1, with D maybe TRBD1 (6 bases). In germline, CDR1 is MGHRA, CDR2 YSYEKL. Trimming removed 5 bases at V and 5 bases at J, with 15 bases between. The CDR3 sequence is 14 residues long. The CDR3 coding sequence is TGCGCCAGCAGCAAGATGATAGGGGGGACTGAAGCTTTCTTT. Translation: CASSKMIGGTEAFF.

V usage is TRBV7-9 and J usage is TRBJ1-5; no clear D gene. Trimming removed 9 bases from V and 7 bases from J, with 10 bases in between. Germline V CDR1 and CDR2: SEHNR, FQNEAQ (reference sequence). This CDR3 comprises 11 residues. DNA of the CDR3: TGTGCCAGTGGAGATTGGCAGCCCCAGCATTTT. This encodes CASGDWQPQHF.

There are a few counts of this clonotype. The rearrangement joins TRBV6-5 to TRBJ2-5, with D perhaps being TRBD1 or TRBD2 (5 bases each). Trimming took 7 bases from V and 5 from J, leaving 8 bases between them. CDR1 is MNHEY, CDR2 SVGAGI, per germline. The CDR3 runs to 11 residues. The CDR3 DNA reads TGTGCCAGCAACCGGGGCGAGACCCAGTACTTC. It encodes CASNRGETQYF.

This clonotype has at least ten counts. The chain combines TRBV15 with TRBJ1-2; TRBD1 might be the D (5 bases). CDR1 is LNHNV and CDR2 is YYDKDF in the germline V gene (reference sequence). This CDR3 region has 13 residues. The ends were cut back, 3 bases at V and 7 bases at J, with 12 bases in the middle. As DNA, the CDR3 is TGTGCCACCAGCAGGGTCAGGGCGTCTGGCTACACCTTC. Translated, it gives CATSRVRASGYTF.

The rearrangement joins TRBV20-1 to TRBJ2-5; D is ambiguous. V lost 3 bases to trimming and J lost 1 base, with 18 bases between them. This CDR3 has 16 amino acids. The germline gives CDR1 DFQATT, CDR2 SNEGSKA (reference sequence). CDR3 in amino acids: CSASGLDVTFQETQYF. As DNA, the CDR3 is TGCAGTGCTAGTGGATTGGACGTAACCTTCCAAGAGACCCAGTACTTC.

This chain connects TRBV7-2 to TRBJ2-1; D possibly matches TRBD1 or TRBD2 (5 bases each). The CDR3 length is 17 residues. Trimming removed 5 bases at V and 7 bases at J, with 24 bases between. Germline V lookup: CDR1 SGHTA, CDR2 FQGNSA. In DNA form, the CDR3 reads TGTGCCAGCAGCCCCCCGGCGGGCCTTCCCAGGACAAATGAGCAGTTCTTC. This codes for CASSPPAGLPRTNEQFF.

This clonotype was found a few times. The chain uses TRBV4-3 and TRBJ2-2, with D uncertain. V lost 1 base to trimming and J lost 3 bases, with 9 bases between them. The germline V gene encodes CDR1 LGHNA and CDR2 YSLEER. CDR3 length equals 15 residues. CDR3 DNA: TGCGCCAGCAGCCAAGCCGGGCCCTACACCGGGGAGCTGTTTTTT. Translation: CASSQAGPYTGELFF.

This clonotype occurred many times. The rearrangement links TRBV12-3 or TRBV12-4 to TRBJ1-1; D gene uncertain. The CDR3 totals 14 residues. The V end lost 1 base, the J end lost 0 bases, and 6 bases lay between the germline ends. DNA for the CDR3: TGTGCCAGCAGTTTAGGCCTGATGAACACTGAAGCTTTCTTT. Its protein product is CASSLGLMNTEAFF.

V usage is TRBV20-1 and J usage is TRBJ2-5; the D gene is possibly TRBD1 (7 bases). This CDR3 comprises 15 residues. CDR1 DFQATT and CDR2 SNEGSKA come from the germline V gene (reference sequence). V gave up 4 bases and J gave up 6 bases, with 21 bases separating them. CDR3 residues: CSATHRGGGRQTQYF. For the CDR3, the DNA is TGCAGTGCTACGCACAGGGGAGGAGGAAGGCAGACCCAGTACTTC.

This clonotype has at least ten counts. This sequence joins TRBV20-1 and TRBJ1-6; tentative D call: TRBD1 (5 bases). Between the trimmed V and J ends, which lost 3 bases and 5 bases, there was a span of 17 bases. The CDR3 loop spans 16 amino acids. The V gene's germline CDR1 is DFQATT and CDR2 SNEGSKA (reference sequence). CDR3: CSASSRRQSNNSPLHF. The CDR3 DNA follows: TGCAGTGCTAGCAGCCGTCGACAGTCTAATAATTCACCCCTCCACTTT.

This clonotype was counted ten times or more. The rearrangement links TRBV27 to TRBJ2-7; no definite D call. The CDR3 loop spans 13 amino acids. V was pared by 5 bases and J by 9 bases, with 17 bases between. Germline CDR1 and CDR2: MNHEY and SMNVEV (reference sequence). CDR3 nucleotide sequence: TGTGCCAGCAGTCCCCGTCCCGATCTTGGGCAGTACGTC. As protein: CASSPRPDLGQYV.

J is TRBJ2-7 and V is TRBV9, with D perhaps matching TRBD1 (6 bases). The CDR3 has 13 amino acids. Trimming pared 4 bases from V and 3 bases from J, leaving 11 bases between. Germline V gives CDR1 SGDLS, CDR2 YYNGEE. CDR3 bases: TGTGCCAGCAGCTTACTGGACAGCTACGAGCAGTACTTC. Amino acid sequence: CASSLLDSYEQYF.

The V call is TRBV5-1, the J call TRBJ2-5, with 13 positions matching TRBD2. The CDR3 runs to 18 residues. V dropped 4 bases and J dropped 4; count of bases not matched to a gene: 13. Germline-derived CDR1 and CDR2 are SGHRS and YFSETQ. The CDR3 region is CASSLTGLAGPGGETQYF. In nucleotides, the CDR3 is TGCGCCAGCAGCCTGACGGGACTAGCGGGACCCGGCGGAGAGACCCAGTACTTC.

Ten or more counts support this clonotype. The chain has TRBV12-3 or TRBV12-4 and TRBJ1-4; the match to TRBD1 covers 7 bases. V shed 1 base and J 10 bases; nucleotides not matched to a gene: 3. The CDR3 length is 13 residues. CDR3 sequence reads: CASSLGTGGKLFF. The CDR3 nucleotides are TGTGCCAGCAGTTTAGGGACAGGAGGAAAACTGTTTTTT.